These T cell receptor beta chains were read from a single sample in a study of regulatory T cells in long-lasting Graves disease. TCRdb processed the multiplex PCR reads anew with MiXCR; each CDR3 protein has one entry. This sample has roughly 420,000 distinct CDR3 sequences, with around 15% found just once. The sequencing here drew on peripheral blood mononuclear cells (PBMCs), taken at new diagnosis, from a patient treated with antithyroid drugs. These receptors came from a female donor with Graves disease. Each CDR3 is given with its conserved first and last residue.

V gene,CDR3 length,J gene,CDR3 protein
TRBV7-8,16,TRBJ2-1,CASSFWASGRSNEQFF
TRBV2,12,TRBJ1-2,CASSEGQNGYTF
TRBV27,16,TRBJ2-5,CASSLDKQGFLETQYF
TRBV28,14,TRBJ2-1,CASSFDSGKEEQFF
TRBV3-1,13,TRBJ2-5,CASSRRAGETQYF
TRBV5-5,16,TRBJ1-5,CASSLGGQNSNQPQHF
TRBV9,16,TRBJ1-4,CASSVVAGQGREKLFF
TRBV5-1,12,TRBJ2-2,CASSPSTGELFF
TRBV18,13,TRBJ1-2,CASSPNDGVGYTF
TRBV11-2,11,TRBJ2-1,CTSSFGNEQFF
TRBV7-9,15,TRBJ1-2,CASSSRDPGVDGYTF
TRBV4-2,17,TRBJ2-2,CASSQGASGGADGELFF
TRBV9,15,TRBJ1-2,CASSAHRTDHYGYTF
TRBV10-3,11,TRBJ1-1,CAIQGGTEAFF
TRBV4-1,15,TRBJ2-7,CASSQPTRGAYEQYF
TRBV12-3/TRBV12-4,14,TRBJ2-7,CASSTGTSGGSQYF
TRBV7-2,14,TRBJ2-7,CASKTGIFSYEQYF
TRBV20-1,12,TRBJ2-7,CSARDTLGEQYF
TRBV20-1,15,TRBJ2-6,CSATMGAYGANVLTF
TRBV7-9,12,TRBJ2-2,CASSESTGELFF
TRBV30,12,TRBJ2-1,CAGLWRAHEQFF
TRBV11-2,13,TRBJ2-1,CASSEGSSNEQFF
TRBV28,15,TRBJ2-5,CASSSITGGVQTQYF
TRBV20-1,18,TRBJ1-4,CSARAATPRGGGIEKLFF
TRBV2,12,TRBJ2-1,CASRPSMGGLFF
TRBV24-1,17,TRBJ2-5,CATSSRSLTGGQETQYF
TRBV2,13,TRBJ1-4,CASSGGQGEKLFF
TRBV9,15,TRBJ1-2,CASSVEGQGYYGYTF
TRBV10-3,13,TRBJ1-2,CAISTDRGHGYTF
TRBV3-1,18,TRBJ1-2,CASSQESSRDRGYYGYTF
TRBV6-5,16,TRBJ2-2,CASSYRDSRLPGELFF
TRBV7-9,14,TRBJ2-3,CASSLSQDTDTQYF
TRBV2,14,TRBJ1-1,CASSDFGMNTEAFF
TRBV9,17,TRBJ2-3,CASSAAGTSAPTDTQYF
TRBV4-2,17,TRBJ1-2,CASSQVGTGGGEYGYTF
TRBV7-2,14,TRBJ1-2,CASSSQSSNHGYTF
TRBV3-1,15,TRBJ2-5,CASSPSGTSEGTQYF
TRBV15,18,TRBJ2-2,CATSRLAGGRSNTGELFF
TRBV7-2,15,TRBJ2-7,CASSLRVVSGYEQYF
TRBV9,14,TRBJ2-6,CASSPRTNPPVLTF
TRBV12-3/TRBV12-4,15,TRBJ2-5,CASSLGGQGQETQYF
TRBV2,15,TRBJ1-3,CASSESVNSGNTIYF